This TCR beta chain was captured by sequencing in a study of CD8 T cells in ankylosing spondylitis (dated by TCRdb to between 2016 and 2019). Regarding the complete study: The study set out to find disease-linked TCR variants by profiling T cell receptor beta repertoires in ankylosing spondylitis patients and healthy donors. The full study cohort comprised around 25 ankylosing spondylitis patients and roughly 110 healthy donors. Peripheral blood was sampled, and synovial fluid was also collected from ankylosing spondylitis patients. What the research found in general, with its limitations: Some of the motif variants had been reported before in the synovial fluid and blood of reactive arthritis patients, a finding that suggests common disease-initiation mechanisms. Significant enrichment of the disease-linked clones was reported in matched synovial fluid samples from ankylosing spondylitis patients. Blood from ankylosing spondylitis patients appeared to be characterized by a TCR beta motif composed of about eight highly homologous amino acid variants. The disease-linked clones showed a CD8+ phenotype and occurred at relatively low frequencies in peripheral blood.

V sheds 5 bases and J sheds 0 bases, leaving 11 bases between their ends. The CDR3 measures 14 amino acids from cysteine to phenylalanine. Kept here is only the CDR3 DNA, which spans 42 bases and is read in frame from base 1. From the germline V gene (reference sequence), CDR1 is DFQATT and CDR2 is SNEGSKA. The data were produced on an Illumina HiSeq 2500. Quantitative 5'-RACE with molecular barcodes was the method used to prepare the TCR beta libraries. Per the authors' processing: A new computational method based on a probabilistic model of VDJ rearrangement was used to identify disease-linked TCR variants. In-frame beta chains were kept once TCRdb had trimmed the public reads at Q25 with fastp and called clones with MiXCR. A single entry per CDR3 protein holds the most common genes and DNA from its merged rows. The V and J calls come from TCRdb's annotation, not from the publication. The sample includes approximately 520,000 distinct CDR3 sequences, with approximately 5% observed a single time. Of the sample, approximately 4% is held by the ten largest clones.

This clonotype showed up many times. The antigen it binds to is not known. The record has no base qualities; no much larger clone is one base away. Recombination joined TRBV20-1 with TRBJ2-1, and TRBD2 may be the D gene, going by 5 matching bases. The TCR originated in a male donor with ankylosing spondylitis. The sequencing sample was made of blood, either unsorted or a sorted T cell fraction (not recorded which). In nucleotides, the sequence is TGCAGTGCTGTCGGGGAACGCTCCTACAATGAGCAGTTCTTC. The resulting protein is CSAVGERSYNEQFF.